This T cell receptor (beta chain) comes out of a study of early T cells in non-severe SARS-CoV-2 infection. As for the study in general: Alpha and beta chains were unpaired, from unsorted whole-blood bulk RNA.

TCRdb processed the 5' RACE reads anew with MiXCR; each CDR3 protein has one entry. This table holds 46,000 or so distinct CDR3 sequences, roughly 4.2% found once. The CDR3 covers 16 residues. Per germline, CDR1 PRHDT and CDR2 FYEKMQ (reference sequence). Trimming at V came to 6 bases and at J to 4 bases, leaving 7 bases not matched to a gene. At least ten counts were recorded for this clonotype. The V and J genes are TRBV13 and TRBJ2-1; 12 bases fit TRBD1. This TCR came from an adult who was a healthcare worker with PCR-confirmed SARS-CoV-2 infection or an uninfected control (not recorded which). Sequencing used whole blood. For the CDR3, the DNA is TGTGCCAGCAGTCAATGGGACAGGGGGCTTTACAATGAGCAGTTCTTC. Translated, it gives CASSQWDRGLYNEQFF.